Listed below are T cell receptor beta chains from one sample, sequenced in a study of CD8+CD57+ T cells in acquired aplastic anemia. TCRdb independently ran MiXCR on the reads; one entry per CDR3 protein. The data show about 170,000 distinct CDR3 sequences, just under 65% seen once. Sequencing was done on a sample of sorted CD4+, CD8+, or CD8+CD57+ T cells (not recorded which) from PBMCs. These receptor sequences come from a human donor in good health. CDR3s include the opening cysteine and the closing phenylalanine or tryptophan. A D gene is named only where the DNA matches it firmly. For some rows the clone size is stated as once, few or many, or as a class when expanded; others skip it.

cdr3_aa: CASSLAAKDTQYF; cdr3_nt: TGTGCCAGCAGCTTAGCTGCGAAGGATACGCAGTATTTT; j_call: TRBJ2-3; d_call: NA; cdr3_length: 13; v_call: TRBV7-9; clone_size: NA
cdr3_aa: CASSLAVLRGTDTQYF; cdr3_nt: TGTGCCAGCAGCTTAGCCGTCTTGAGGGGGACAGATACGCAGTATTTT; j_call: TRBJ2-3; d_call: NA; cdr3_length: 16; v_call: TRBV7-8; clone_size: NA
cdr3_aa: CSVEDRDNYEQYF; cdr3_nt: TGCAGCGTTGAAGACCGGGACAACTACGAGCAGTACTTC; j_call: TRBJ2-7; d_call: NA; cdr3_length: 13; v_call: TRBV29-1; clone_size: NA
cdr3_aa: CARSQGSRTDTQYF; cdr3_nt: TGTGCCAGGTCGCAGGGGTCGAGGACAGATACGCAGTATTTT; j_call: TRBJ2-3; d_call: NA; cdr3_length: 14; v_call: TRBV28; clone_size: few
cdr3_aa: CASSSLAGGRNEQFF; cdr3_nt: TGTGCCAGCAGCTCACTAGCGGGGGGGCGGAATGAGCAGTTCTTC; j_call: TRBJ2-1; d_call: TRBD2; cdr3_length: 15; v_call: TRBV7-2; clone_size: NA
cdr3_aa: CAISAMGGTFHEQFF; cdr3_nt: TGTGCCATCAGTGCTATGGGCGGGACCTTCCATGAGCAGTTCTTC; j_call: TRBJ2-1; d_call: NA; cdr3_length: 15; v_call: TRBV10-3; clone_size: few
cdr3_aa: CSASNQGQGIIGYTF; cdr3_nt: TGCAGTGCTAGTAACCAGGGACAGGGAATCATTGGCTACACCTTC; j_call: TRBJ1-2; d_call: TRBD1; cdr3_length: 15; v_call: TRBV20-1; clone_size: few
cdr3_aa: CGSSLDRDYGYTF; cdr3_nt: TGTGGGAGCAGCTTAGACAGGGACTATGGCTACACCTTC; j_call: TRBJ1-2; d_call: TRBD1; cdr3_length: 13; v_call: TRBV7-9; clone_size: NA
cdr3_aa: CSVLPDRGYYNEQFF; cdr3_nt: TGCAGCGTCCTCCCCGACAGGGGTTATTACAATGAGCAGTTCTTC; j_call: TRBJ2-1; d_call: TRBD1; cdr3_length: 15; v_call: TRBV29-1; clone_size: NA
cdr3_aa: CASSLTLGPTEAFF; cdr3_nt: TGTGCCAGCAGTTTAACTCTAGGGCCCACTGAAGCTTTCTTT; j_call: TRBJ1-1; d_call: NA; cdr3_length: 14; v_call: TRBV12-3/TRBV12-4; clone_size: many
cdr3_aa: CASSPEVNYGYTF; cdr3_nt: TGTGCCAGCAGCCCCGAGGTTAACTATGGCTACACCTTC; j_call: TRBJ1-2; d_call: NA; cdr3_length: 13; v_call: TRBV7-8; clone_size: NA
cdr3_aa: CASSSGGSGEQYF; cdr3_nt: TGTGCCAGCAGCTCCGGGGGCTCGGGCGAGCAGTACTTC; j_call: TRBJ2-7; d_call: NA; cdr3_length: 13; v_call: TRBV7-2; clone_size: NA
cdr3_aa: CASSLRPGAYEQYF; cdr3_nt: TGTGCCAGCAGCTTGCGGCCAGGGGCCTACGAGCAGTACTTC; j_call: TRBJ2-7; d_call: NA; cdr3_length: 14; v_call: TRBV5-4; clone_size: NA
cdr3_aa: CASSQGQSGSPLHF; cdr3_nt: TGTGCCAGCAGCCAAGGGCAGTCGGGTTCACCCCTCCACTTT; j_call: TRBJ1-6; d_call: NA; cdr3_length: 14; v_call: TRBV3-1; clone_size: NA
cdr3_aa: CASSFKTSGQETQYF; cdr3_nt: TGTGCCAGCAGCTTTAAGACTAGCGGCCAAGAGACCCAGTACTTC; j_call: TRBJ2-5; d_call: TRBD2; cdr3_length: 15; v_call: TRBV9; clone_size: NA
cdr3_aa: CATSPTGQPTDTQYF; cdr3_nt: TGTGCCACCAGTCCCACGGGGCAGCCCACAGATACGCAGTATTTT; j_call: TRBJ2-3; d_call: NA; cdr3_length: 15; v_call: TRBV24-1; clone_size: many
cdr3_aa: CSARNFGLAGGVTDTQYF; cdr3_nt: TGCAGTGCTAGAAATTTCGGACTAGCGGGGGGAGTCACAGATACGCAGTATTTT; j_call: TRBJ2-3; d_call: TRBD2; cdr3_length: 18; v_call: TRBV20-1; clone_size: NA
cdr3_aa: CASSESAVGRNTEAFF; cdr3_nt: TGCGCCAGCAGTGAGTCGGCAGTTGGGAGGAACACTGAAGCTTTCTTT; j_call: TRBJ1-1; d_call: NA; cdr3_length: 16; v_call: TRBV10-1; clone_size: NA
cdr3_aa: CASSLGTDAGKLFF; cdr3_nt: TGTGCCAGCAGCTTAGGGACAGACGCTGGAAAACTGTTTTTT; j_call: TRBJ1-4; d_call: NA; cdr3_length: 14; v_call: TRBV7-2; clone_size: NA
cdr3_aa: CASTVGGGSSYEQYF; cdr3_nt: TGTGCCAGCACGGTTGGGGGGGGGAGCTCCTACGAGCAGTACTTC; j_call: TRBJ2-7; d_call: TRBD2; cdr3_length: 15; v_call: TRBV7-6; clone_size: few
cdr3_aa: CATPRGSGAFF; cdr3_nt: TGTGCCACCCCTCGGGGCAGTGGAGCTTTCTTT; j_call: TRBJ1-1; d_call: NA; cdr3_length: 11; v_call: TRBV2; clone_size: NA
cdr3_aa: CASSIDGGTTEAFF; cdr3_nt: TGTGCCAGTAGTATAGATGGGGGAACCACTGAAGCTTTCTTT; j_call: TRBJ1-1; d_call: NA; cdr3_length: 14; v_call: TRBV19; clone_size: many
cdr3_aa: CASSQFNGTSSHEQYF; cdr3_nt: TGTGCCAGCAGCCAGTTTAACGGGACTAGCTCCCACGAGCAGTACTTC; j_call: TRBJ2-7; d_call: TRBD2; cdr3_length: 16; v_call: TRBV9; clone_size: NA
cdr3_aa: CASRTSWYNEQFF; cdr3_nt: TGTGCCAGCAGGACTAGTTGGTACAATGAGCAGTTCTTC; j_call: TRBJ2-1; d_call: NA; cdr3_length: 13; v_call: TRBV2; clone_size: once
cdr3_aa: CASSPIGTSGTDTQYF; cdr3_nt: TGTGCCAGCAGTCCTATTGGGACTAGCGGCACAGATACGCAGTATTTT; j_call: TRBJ2-3; d_call: TRBD2; cdr3_length: 16; v_call: TRBV2; clone_size: NA
cdr3_aa: CASSGRAGTGELFF; cdr3_nt: TGTGCCAGCAGCGGGAGGGCCGGGACCGGGGAGCTGTTTTTT; j_call: TRBJ2-2; d_call: NA; cdr3_length: 14; v_call: TRBV9; clone_size: NA
cdr3_aa: CSVVAGGLNEQFF; cdr3_nt: TGCAGCGTGGTAGCGGGGGGGCTAAATGAGCAGTTCTTC; j_call: TRBJ2-1; d_call: TRBD2; cdr3_length: 13; v_call: TRBV29-1; clone_size: NA
cdr3_aa: CATKALLAGVGEQYF; cdr3_nt: TGTGCCACCAAAGCCCTACTAGCGGGAGTCGGTGAGCAGTACTTC; j_call: TRBJ2-7; d_call: TRBD2; cdr3_length: 15; v_call: TRBV19; clone_size: many
cdr3_aa: CASSSTTGPGYGYTF; cdr3_nt: TGTGCCAGCAGCAGTACTACAGGGCCGGGCTATGGCTACACCTTC; j_call: TRBJ1-2; d_call: NA; cdr3_length: 15; v_call: TRBV5-4; clone_size: NA
cdr3_aa: CASSRDRVTDTQYF; cdr3_nt: TGTGCCAGCAGTAGGGACAGGGTGACAGATACGCAGTATTTT; j_call: TRBJ2-3; d_call: TRBD1; cdr3_length: 14; v_call: TRBV2; clone_size: NA
cdr3_aa: CASSSGAGLHTQYF; cdr3_nt: TGTGCCAGTAGTTCGGGAGCGGGACTGCATACGCAGTATTTT; j_call: TRBJ2-3; d_call: TRBD2; cdr3_length: 14; v_call: TRBV19; clone_size: NA
cdr3_aa: CSVEVGGFTNYGYTF; cdr3_nt: TGCAGCGTTGAAGTCGGAGGGTTCACTAACTATGGCTACACCTTC; j_call: TRBJ1-2; d_call: NA; cdr3_length: 15; v_call: TRBV29-1; clone_size: many
cdr3_aa: CASSLVTDTVGYF; cdr3_nt: TGCGCCAGCAGCTTGGTGACAGACACTGTGGGGTACTTC; j_call: TRBJ2-7; d_call: NA; cdr3_length: 13; v_call: TRBV5-1; clone_size: NA
cdr3_aa: CSAKTGGLVETQYF; cdr3_nt: TGCAGTGCTAAGACCGGGGGACTCGTAGAGACCCAGTACTTC; j_call: TRBJ2-5; d_call: NA; cdr3_length: 14; v_call: TRBV20-1; clone_size: NA
cdr3_aa: CASNPGLASYEQYF; cdr3_nt: TGTGCCAGTAACCCGGGACTAGCGAGCTACGAGCAGTACTTC; j_call: TRBJ2-7; d_call: TRBD2; cdr3_length: 14; v_call: TRBV19; clone_size: NA
cdr3_aa: CASATSYYEQYF; cdr3_nt: TGTGCCAGCGCGACTAGTTACTACGAGCAGTACTTC; j_call: TRBJ2-7; d_call: NA; cdr3_length: 12; v_call: TRBV11-1; clone_size: NA
cdr3_aa: CASSMIEIQVEKLFF; cdr3_nt: TGTGCCAGTAGTATGATCGAGATACAGGTTGAAAAACTGTTTTTT; j_call: TRBJ1-4; d_call: NA; cdr3_length: 15; v_call: TRBV19; clone_size: many
cdr3_aa: CSARPLAVEQFF; cdr3_nt: TGCAGTGCTAGGCCCCTAGCTGTGGAGCAGTTCTTC; j_call: TRBJ2-1; d_call: NA; cdr3_length: 12; v_call: TRBV20-1; clone_size: NA
cdr3_aa: CSASFLSPGSYNEQFF; cdr3_nt: TGCAGTGCTAGCTTTCTGAGCCCAGGGTCCTACAATGAGCAGTTCTTC; j_call: TRBJ2-1; d_call: NA; cdr3_length: 16; v_call: TRBV20-1; clone_size: many
cdr3_aa: CSARKEGSSYNEQFF; cdr3_nt: TGCAGTGCTAGAAAGGAGGGGAGCTCCTACAATGAGCAGTTCTTC; j_call: TRBJ2-1; d_call: NA; cdr3_length: 15; v_call: TRBV20-1; clone_size: NA
cdr3_aa: CASSVEARNTGELFF; cdr3_nt: TGTGCCAGCAGCGTAGAAGCGAGGAACACCGGGGAGCTGTTTTTT; j_call: TRBJ2-2; d_call: NA; cdr3_length: 15; v_call: TRBV9; clone_size: NA
cdr3_aa: CASSIGLAGGNEQFF; cdr3_nt: TGTGCCAGTAGTATCGGTCTGGCAGGTGGGAATGAGCAGTTCTTC; j_call: TRBJ2-1; d_call: NA; cdr3_length: 15; v_call: TRBV19; clone_size: many
cdr3_aa: CSVQFLNEKLFF; cdr3_nt: TGCAGCGTACAGTTTCTCAATGAAAAACTGTTTTTT; j_call: TRBJ1-4; d_call: NA; cdr3_length: 12; v_call: TRBV29-1; clone_size: NA
cdr3_aa: CASSSASVLHF; cdr3_nt: TGTGCCAGCAGCTCGGCCAGCGTGCTCCACTTT; j_call: TRBJ1-6; d_call: NA; cdr3_length: 11; v_call: TRBV5-8; clone_size: NA
cdr3_aa: CASSLAGTGNNSPLHF; cdr3_nt: TGCGCCAGCAGCTTGGCTGGGACAGGGAATAATTCACCCCTCCACTTT; j_call: TRBJ1-6; d_call: TRBD1; cdr3_length: 16; v_call: TRBV5-1; clone_size: NA
cdr3_aa: CASNGGVGTDTQYF; cdr3_nt: TGTGCCTCCAACGGGGGAGTTGGGACAGATACGCAGTATTTT; j_call: TRBJ2-3; d_call: NA; cdr3_length: 14; v_call: TRBV2; clone_size: many
cdr3_aa: CASRPNPRDESYTF; cdr3_nt: TGTGCCAGCAGACCCAATCCCCGCGACGAGTCCTACACCTTC; j_call: TRBJ1-2; d_call: NA; cdr3_length: 14; v_call: TRBV19; clone_size: NA
cdr3_aa: CSARPAGGRAYF; cdr3_nt: TGCAGTGCTAGGCCCGCGGGGGGCAGAGCGTACTTC; j_call: TRBJ2-7; d_call: TRBD2; cdr3_length: 12; v_call: TRBV20-1; clone_size: NA
cdr3_aa: CATMESGSYNEQFF; cdr3_nt: TGTGCCACCATGGAGTCGGGGTCCTACAATGAGCAGTTCTTC; j_call: TRBJ2-1; d_call: NA; cdr3_length: 14; v_call: TRBV24-1; clone_size: NA
cdr3_aa: CASLQVPNTEAFF; cdr3_nt: TGTGCCAGCTTACAGGTCCCGAACACTGAAGCTTTCTTT; j_call: TRBJ1-1; d_call: NA; cdr3_length: 13; v_call: TRBV2; clone_size: NA
cdr3_aa: CASSLGSIQGMGKKLFF; cdr3_nt: TGCGCCAGCAGCTTGGGCTCTATACAGGGGATGGGTAAAAAACTGTTTTTT; j_call: TRBJ1-4; d_call: TRBD1; cdr3_length: 17; v_call: TRBV5-1; clone_size: NA
cdr3_aa: CSARGGLAGTGYEQYF; cdr3_nt: TGCAGTGCTAGAGGGGGACTAGCGGGAACTGGATACGAGCAGTACTTC; j_call: TRBJ2-7; d_call: TRBD2; cdr3_length: 16; v_call: TRBV20-1; clone_size: many
cdr3_aa: CASSLVPPGAYYYEQYF; cdr3_nt: TGTGCCAGCAGCTTAGTGCCCCCAGGGGCTTATTACTACGAGCAGTACTTC; j_call: TRBJ2-7; d_call: NA; cdr3_length: 17; v_call: TRBV7-2; clone_size: many
cdr3_aa: CASSQPGSGGLGQYF; cdr3_nt: TGTGCCAGCAGTCAACCGGGTAGCGGGGGACTTGGGCAGTACTTC; j_call: TRBJ2-7; d_call: TRBD2; cdr3_length: 15; v_call: TRBV6-2/TRBV6-3; clone_size: NA